This record concerns one T cell receptor (beta chain) sequence. This CDR3 has 12 amino acids. Trimming left V 9 bases short and J 7 bases short, with 15 bases between. Germline CDR1 SGHRS, CDR2 YFSETQ. The data were obtained in a study of blood T cell repertoires in COVID-19. Overall study: Specimens from acute and convalescent COVID-19 originated in the United States, Italy and Spain. The analysed material was cDNA or gDNA that came from T cells, B-cell-depleted T cells, or PBMCs.

Authors' processing steps: Estimation of nucleated cell counts was performed using reference gene primer amplification. The table came from immunoSEQ multiplex PCR; TCRdb's copy has only in-frame clones and leaves some out. That table is the source of V, J and clone size, and D and trimming were worked out from the DNA. The table shows 150,000 to 200,000 clones, with approximately 87% occurring only once. The rearrangement links TRBV5-1 to TRBJ2-3; tentative D call: TRBD2 (6 bases). This TCR came from a young man with active or convalescent COVID-19. The sample was peripheral blood. In DNA form, the CDR3 reads TGCGCCACCCGGGACTTCACCAATACGCAGTATTTT. This translates into CATRDFTNTQYF.